These 30 T cell receptor beta chains share one sample of origin, sequenced in a study of beta chain features in type 1 diabetes. The whole isolated RNA underwent reverse transcription, so sequencing captured expressed TCRB transcripts. The repertoire was sequenced with immunoSEQ multiplex PCR; TCRdb's copy has only in-frame clones and lacks some. In the table there are around 200,000 clones, 13% of which are singletons. The sequencing input was central memory CD4+ T cells from blood. The receptors originated from a young woman in good health.

The J gene is TRBJ2-1, the V gene TRBV5-1; 12 bases align to TRBD2. Germline CDR1 is SGHRS and CDR2 is YFSETQ. The CDR3 covers 16 residues. The junction had 5 bases not matched to a gene; V was cut back by 4 bases and J by 3 bases. The CDR3 region has the DNA TGCGCCAGCAGCCGGACTAGCGGGGCGGGCTACAATGAGCAGTTCTTC. It yields the protein CASSRTSGAGYNEQFF.

The chain recombines TRBV9 with TRBJ2-1; a weak D match, TRBD2 (5 bases). Germline V gene data show CDR1 as SGDLS and CDR2 as YYNGEE. CDR3 length equals 14 residues. Trimming took 0 bases from V and 3 from J, leaving 7 bases between them. CDR3 coding DNA: TGTGCCAGCAGCGTAGGGGCGGGCTACAATGAGCAGTTCTTC. Translation gives CASSVGAGYNEQFF.

The chain links TRBV30 to TRBJ1-2; D gene unclear. V was clipped by 3 bases and J by 6 bases, with 17 bases between them. Per the germline V gene, CDR1 is GTSNPN and CDR2 is SVGIG (reference sequence). This CDR3 is 14 amino acids long. The CDR3 nucleotides read TGTGCCTGGAGGACCATGGCGACTTTAAATGGCTACACCTTC. Translated: CAWRTMATLNGYTF.

V and J are TRBV2 and TRBJ2-3; D is possibly TRBD2 (5 bases). Germline V lookup: CDR1 SNHLY, CDR2 FYNNEI. This CDR3 region has 14 residues. The V and J ends lost 5 bases and 5 bases respectively, with 14 bases between them. CDR3 DNA sequence: TGTGCCAGCAGTCAGATTAGCGCAGTAGATACGCAGTATTTT. It specifies CASSQISAVDTQYF.

This clone has only a few counts. The chain joins TRBV18 to TRBJ2-3, with a possible D match to TRBD2 (6 bases). V was clipped by 0 bases and J by 0 bases, with 13 bases between them. Germline-derived CDR1 and CDR2 are KGHSH and LQKENI. The CDR3 loop spans 17 amino acids. CDR3: CASSPPETSQSTDTQYF. CDR3 DNA sequence: TGTGCCAGCTCACCACCGGAAACTAGCCAAAGCACAGATACGCAGTATTTT.

This clone occurred a few times. The genes are TRBV29-1 and TRBJ2-7; 9 bases fit TRBD1. This CDR3 has 18 amino acids. Germline CDR1 and CDR2: SQVTM and ANQGSEA. J was trimmed by 5 bases and V by 6 bases; bases with no gene match: 23. CDR3 in amino acids: CSVLGDRDVRSRMNEQYF. The DNA of the CDR3 is TGCAGCGTCCTAGGGGACAGGGATGTCCGTAGTAGAATGAACGAGCAGTACTTC.

This clone was recorded a few times. The V gene is TRBV30, the J gene TRBJ2-1; 9 bases are a match to TRBD2. This CDR3 contains 10 residues. Germline CDR1 and CDR2: GTSNPN and SVGIG (reference sequence). J lost 7 bases, V lost 8 bases, and 0 bases had no gene match. The CDR3 region is CAAGGNEQFF. CDR3 bases: TGTGCCGCGGGGGGGAATGAGCAGTTCTTC.

In this sample, this clone turned up a few times. The chain combines TRBV2 with TRBJ2-5, with 11 bases fitting TRBD1. The CDR3 length is 14 residues. CDR1 SNHLY and CDR2 FYNNEI come from the germline V gene. The ends lost 6 bases at V and 4 bases at J; junction bases unmatched: 4. The chain's CDR3 is CASRGTGGRETQYF. CDR3 DNA: TGTGCCAGCAGGGGGACAGGGGGTCGAGAGACCCAGTACTTC.

This clone was picked up a small number of times. This chain links TRBV30 with TRBJ1-1; TRBD1 might be the D (6 bases). CDR1 and CDR2 (germline): GTSNPN, SVGIG (reference sequence). CDR3 length: 15 residues. V gave up 3 bases and J gave up 0 bases, with 14 bases separating them. The CDR3 spells CAWRGTSSLNTEAFF. The CDR3 DNA sequence: TGTGCCTGGAGGGGGACAAGCAGCCTGAACACTGAAGCTTTCTTT.

The chain uses TRBV5-1 and TRBJ2-3; TRBD2 matches at 8 bases. Germline trimming cut 0 bases from V and 3 bases from J; bases unmatched to any gene: 6. Germline CDR1 SGHRS, CDR2 YFSETQ. The CDR3 runs 16 residues. The CDR3 reads CASSLAAGGRTDTQYF. CDR3 bases: TGCGCCAGCAGCTTGGCGGCGGGAGGACGAACAGATACGCAGTATTTT.

The J gene is TRBJ2-6, the V gene TRBV7-8; no firm D call. V lost 2 bases and J 0 bases, leaving 5 bases between the germline ends. CDR1 and CDR2 from the germline V gene are SGHVS and FQNEAQ. The CDR3 runs 15 residues. CDR3: CASSLSISGANVLTF. The CDR3 DNA reads TGTGCCAGCAGCTTATCCATCTCTGGGGCCAACGTCCTGACTTTC.

The V call is TRBV7-9, the J call TRBJ2-3; 8 nucleotides agree with TRBD1. Trimming removed 5 bases from V and 1 base from J; junction bases left unmatched: 5. The CDR3 has 15 amino acids. Germline assignment: CDR1 SEHNR and CDR2 FQNEAQ (reference sequence). CDR3 sequence: CASSLGQGGTDTQYF. CDR3 bases: TGTGCCAGCAGCCTCGGACAGGGAGGCACAGATACGCAGTATTTT.

The chain links TRBV5-1 to TRBJ2-1; TRBD2 aligns across 7 bases. J lost 0 bases, V lost 6 bases, and 6 bases had no gene match. CDR3 length equals 15 residues. Germline CDR1 and CDR2: SGHRS and YFSETQ. Here the CDR3 DNA reads TGCGCCAGCACCGTAAGCGGGAACTCCTACAATGAGCAGTTCTTC. This sequence encodes CASTVSGNSYNEQFF.

The sample holds a few counts of this clone. The chain is built from TRBV9 and TRBJ2-2; 13 bases match TRBD2. Germline CDR1 and CDR2: SGDLS and YYNGEE. The length of the CDR3 is 19 residues. V was pared by 0 bases and J by 0 bases, with 5 bases of the junction left unmatched. The CDR3: CASSVERLAGGPNTGELFF. The CDR3 region has the DNA TGTGCCAGCAGCGTAGAGCGACTAGCGGGAGGCCCGAACACCGGGGAGCTGTTTTTT.

The chain joins TRBV15 to TRBJ2-1; a possible D gene is TRBD2 (6 bases). This CDR3 has 13 residues. Trimming took off 3 bases at V and 15 bases at J, with 18 bases between the two ends. Germline CDR1 is LNHNV and CDR2 is YYDKDF (reference sequence). CDR3 sequence: CATSRAGGTPPFF. Here the CDR3 DNA reads TGTGCCACCAGCAGGGCTGGGGGGACTCCGCCGTTCTTC.

This clone was observed a handful of times. The rearrangement joins TRBV2 to TRBJ2-5, with TRBD1 matching over 11 bases. Germline-derived CDR1 and CDR2 are SNHLY and FYNNEI. The CDR3 is 15 amino acids. V was pared by 6 bases and J by 1 base, with 4 bases of the junction left unmatched. The CDR3 region has the DNA TGTGCCAGCAGCCGGGACAGGGGGTCCCAAGAGACCCAGTACTTC. Translation: CASSRDRGSQETQYF. Full variable domain (outside the CDR3, taken from reference TRBV2 and TRBJ2-5): EPEVTQTPSHQVTQMGQEVILRCVPISNHLYFYWYRQILGQKVEFLVSFYNNEISEKSEIFDDQFSVERPDGSNFTLKIRSTKLEDSAMYFCASSRDRGSQETQYFGPGTRLLVL.

The chain is built from TRBV6-1 and TRBJ2-3; no clear D. Per germline, CDR1 MNHNS and CDR2 SASEGT. Trimming left V 0 bases short and J 4 bases short, with 11 bases between. The CDR3 runs 15 residues. The CDR3 sequence is CASSEARLRSDTQYF. CDR3 DNA sequence: TGTGCCAGCAGTGAAGCGCGCCTGAGATCAGATACGCAGTATTTT.

This chain joins TRBV2 and TRBJ2-1; D is perhaps TRBD2 (5 bases). This CDR3 has 14 residues. Germline values: CDR1 SNHLY, CDR2 FYNNEI. Deletions cut 3 bases from V and 3 bases from J, with 9 bases between. The CDR3 reads CASSETGYYNEQFF. The CDR3 region has the DNA TGTGCCAGCAGTGAGACGGGATACTACAATGAGCAGTTCTTC.

The chain uses TRBV2 and TRBJ2-7; tentative D call: TRBD1 (7 bases). Germline V gene lookup returns CDR1 SNHLY and CDR2 FYNNEI. Trimming pared 7 bases from V and 7 bases from J, leaving 14 bases between. This CDR3 region has 12 residues. The CDR3 spells CASMNQGGEQYF. The CDR3 bases are TGTGCCAGCATGAACCAGGGGGGAGAGCAGTACTTC.

Judged by abundance, this clone is medium-sized. V and J are TRBV29-1 and TRBJ2-7; D remains ambiguous. CDR1 and CDR2 from the germline V gene are SQVTM and ANQGSEA. V lost 2 bases and J lost 1, with 6 bases in between. The CDR3 is 12 amino acids. The CDR3 nucleotides are TGCAGCGTTGAAACAGAGTCCTACGAGCAGTACTTC. Protein product: CSVETESYEQYF.

The chain couples TRBV5-1 to TRBJ2-1, with 8 bases fitting TRBD2. CDR3 length: 15 residues. From germline, CDR1 is SGHRS and CDR2 YFSETQ. The V gene end was trimmed by 6 bases and the J gene end by 0 bases; junction bases not matched to a gene: 5. CDR3 residues: CASTISGSSYNEQFF. The CDR3 nucleotides are TGCGCCAGCACCATAAGCGGGAGCTCCTACAATGAGCAGTTCTTC.

This clone appeared a few times. The chain links TRBV4-2 to TRBJ1-2; no firm D call. Trimming left V 0 bases short and J 4 bases short, with 15 bases between. This CDR3 contains 16 residues. Per the germline V gene, CDR1 is LGHNA and CDR2 is YNFKEQ. In nucleotides, the CDR3 is TGTGCCAGCAGCCAAGATATTCGGTTGACAAGCTATGGCTACACCTTC. This codes for CASSQDIRLTSYGYTF.

This clone turned up a few times. The genes are TRBV1 and TRBJ2-1; no check of the table's D call, TRBD1, against the DNA was made. TRBV1 is labeled a pseudogene. The length of the CDR3 is 18 residues. The CDR3 region is CTSSHNRGPPGFYNEQFF. The CDR3 nucleotides read TGCACCAGCAGCCACAACAGGGGGCCCCCCGGCTTTTACAATGAGCAGTTCTTC.

The sample holds a few counts of this clone. This chain joins TRBV7-2 and TRBJ1-5; a possible D gene is TRBD1 (6 bases). The CDR3 runs 16 residues. CDR1 SGHTA and CDR2 FQGNSA come from the germline V gene. Trimming took off 3 bases at V and 0 bases at J, with 12 bases between the two ends. CDR3 in DNA: TGTGCCAGCAGCTTCGGACAGATTAATAGCAATCAGCCCCAGCATTTT. The encoded protein is CASSFGQINSNQPQHF.

This clone was observed a few times. The chain uses TRBV2 and TRBJ2-2; 9 nucleotides align to TRBD1. V was pared by 7 bases and J by 1 base, with 1 base of the junction left unmatched. CDR1 is SNHLY and CDR2 is FYNNEI in the germline V gene. CDR3 length: 14 residues. The CDR3 bases are TGTGCCAGCATGGACAGGGGGAACACCGGGGAGCTGTTTTTT. Translation: CASMDRGNTGELFF.

This clone was detected a few times. V is TRBV28 and J is TRBJ2-7, with a possible D match to TRBD2 (6 bases). CDR1 and CDR2 from the germline V gene are MDHEN and SYDVKM. V shed 3 bases and J shed 9 bases, with 12 bases lying between them. The CDR3 is made up of 12 amino acids. The CDR3 nucleotides read TGTGCCAGCAGTTTGGGTAAGGAGGGGCAGTACTTC. This gives the protein CASSLGKEGQYF. Full variable domain (rest looked up from reference TRBV28 and TRBJ2-7): DVKVTQSSRYLVKRTGEKVFLECVQDMDHENMFWYRQDPGLGLRLIYFSYDVKMKEKGDIPEGYSVSREKKERFSLILESASTNQTSMYLCASSLGKEGQYFGPGTRLTVT.

This clone has only a few counts. The chain has TRBV6-4 and TRBJ2-6; 8 positions match TRBD1. CDR1 MRHNA and CDR2 SNTAGT come from the germline V gene. J lost 2 bases, V lost 6 bases, and 12 bases had no gene match. The CDR3 has 18 amino acids. CDR3 DNA sequence: TGTGCCAGCAGCCCCAAAGGGACAGGATTTACTGGGGCCAACGTCCTGACTTTC. Translated: CASSPKGTGFTGANVLTF.

This rearrangement joins TRBV7-8 to TRBJ1-1, with D possibly TRBD1 on 5 matching bases. Germline loops: CDR1 SGHVS, CDR2 FQNEAQ. With 1 base removed from V and 7 bases from J, the gap between germline ends came to 19 bases. The CDR3 spans 16 residues. The CDR3 bases are TGTGCCAGCAGCTTAGGGACTGGGGGGAACGCCCGTGAAGCTTTCTTT. Residues: CASSLGTGGNAREAFF.

This chain links TRBV30 with TRBJ1-1; TRBD1 might be the D (6 bases). Germline lookup yields CDR1 GTSNPN and CDR2 SVGIG (reference sequence). The CDR3 contains 16 residues. V lost 3 bases and J lost 6, with 23 bases in between. The DNA of the CDR3 is TGTGCCTGGAGGTTGCCAGGGGAATACACGATGGCTGAAGCTTTCTTT. This gives the protein CAWRLPGEYTMAEAFF.

J is TRBJ2-7 and V is TRBV6-5, with D possibly being TRBD1 (6 bases). CDR1 and CDR2 (germline): MNHEY, SVGAGI. Trimming cost V 8 bases and J 0 bases, with 8 bases left between them. The length of the CDR3 is 12 residues. The CDR3 sequence is CASQGSSYEQYF. DNA for the CDR3: TGTGCCAGCCAGGGGAGCTCCTACGAGCAGTACTTC.